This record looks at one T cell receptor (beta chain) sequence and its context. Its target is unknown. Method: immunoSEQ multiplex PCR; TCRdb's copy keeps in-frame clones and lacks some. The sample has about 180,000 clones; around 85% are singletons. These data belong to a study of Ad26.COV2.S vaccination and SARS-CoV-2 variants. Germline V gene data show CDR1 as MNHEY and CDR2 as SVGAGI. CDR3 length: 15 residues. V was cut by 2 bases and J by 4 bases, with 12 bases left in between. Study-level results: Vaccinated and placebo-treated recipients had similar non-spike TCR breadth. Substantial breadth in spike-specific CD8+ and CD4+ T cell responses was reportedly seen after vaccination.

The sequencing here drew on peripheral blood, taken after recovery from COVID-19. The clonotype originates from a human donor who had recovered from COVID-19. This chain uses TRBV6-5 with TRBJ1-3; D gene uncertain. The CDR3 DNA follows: TGTGCCAGCAGTTACGCCCTAGGGTTGGGAAACACCATATATTTT. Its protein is CASSYALGLGNTIYF.